These 28 T cell receptor beta chains share one sample of origin, sequenced in a study of blood T cell repertoires in COVID-19. Clones were read by immunoSEQ multiplex PCR, and TCRdb kept only the in-frame ones, dropping some. This table holds 20,000 to 30,000 clones, 80% to 95% found once. What was sequenced was peripheral blood. These receptors were collected from a human donor in a cohort sampled during active COVID-19.

The rearrangement joins TRBV18 to TRBJ1-4; 10 positions match TRBD1. The V gene's germline CDR1 is KGHSH and CDR2 LQKENI. The CDR3 covers 14 residues. The V segment lost 4 bases and the J segment 6 bases; nucleotides outside the gene matches: 2. CDR3: CASSRQGADEKLFF. DNA of the CDR3: TGTGCCAGCTCACGACAGGGGGCGGATGAAAAACTGTTTTTT.

The chain employs TRBV7-9 and TRBJ1-2, with D possibly TRBD1 on 5 matching bases. This CDR3 is 14 amino acids long. Trimming shortened V by 2 bases and J by 0 bases, and 7 bases separated the two germline ends. CDR1 and CDR2 (germline): SEHNR, FQNEAQ (reference sequence). In nucleotides, the CDR3 is TGTGCCAGCAGCTTATCAGGGTCTAACTATGGCTACACCTTC. Residues: CASSLSGSNYGYTF.

In its sample, this clone was seen once. The chain employs TRBV5-5 and TRBJ1-1; no definite D call. Germline values: CDR1 SGHKS, CDR2 YYEKEE (reference sequence). Trimming took 0 bases from V and 6 from J, leaving 6 bases between them. The CDR3 covers 12 residues. The CDR3 DNA reads TGTGCCAGCAGCTTGGAATCTGCTGAAGCTTTCTTT. Encoded protein: CASSLESAEAFF.

In this sample, this clone turned up once. The CDR3: CASSPSRGQGGTEAFF. The CDR3 DNA follows: TGTGCCAGCAGCCCATCAAGGGGACAGGGGGGCACTGAAGCTTTCTTT. The chain carries TRBV3-1 (or the pseudogene TRBV3-2) and TRBJ1-1, with 11 bases lining up with TRBD1. Germline V gene data show CDR1 as LGHDT and CDR2 as YNNKEL (reference sequence). The length of the CDR3 is 16 residues. The trim removed 4 bases at V and 4 bases at J, leaving 8 bases unmatched.

The J gene is TRBJ2-7, the V gene TRBV6-5, with D unclear. V was cut by 0 bases and J by 2 bases, with 11 bases left in between. CDR1 and CDR2 (germline): MNHEY, SVGAGI. CDR3 size: 15 residues. The CDR3 DNA reads as TGTGCCAGCAGTTACTCGGATGAGGAAACCTACGAGCAGTACTTC. It translates to CASSYSDEETYEQYF.

The CDR3 DNA reads as TGCAGCGGCGTGGGACTAGGGATTTACAATGAGCAGTTCTTC. Translating it yields CSGVGLGIYNEQFF. This rearrangement joins TRBV29-1 to TRBJ2-1, with TRBD2 matching over 8 bases. Germline V gene sequence: CDR1 SQVTM, CDR2 ANQGSEA. V shed 7 bases and J 4 bases; nucleotides not matched to a gene: 9. The CDR3 runs 14 residues.

V usage is TRBV3-1 (or the pseudogene TRBV3-2) and J usage is TRBJ1-2; TRBD1 might be the D (6 bases). Trimming removed 0 bases from V and 6 bases from J, with 11 bases in between. The CDR3 spans 14 residues. In germline, CDR1 is LGHDT, CDR2 YNNKEL (reference sequence). CDR3 in DNA: TGTGCCAGCAGCCAAGATGGAGCAGGGGATGGCTACACCTTC. It yields the protein CASSQDGAGDGYTF.

V usage is TRBV29-1 and J usage is TRBJ1-1; D not resolved. The CDR3 is 12 amino acids. In germline, CDR1 is SQVTM, CDR2 ANQGSEA. V lost 6 bases to trimming and J lost 7 bases, with 15 bases between them. CDR3 loop: CSVGPEVGEAFF. Written as DNA, the CDR3 is TGCAGCGTCGGCCCGGAGGTCGGTGAAGCTTTCTTT.

Here the CDR3 DNA reads TGTGCCAGCAGCTTAAAGCAGGGCGGGCAGTATTTT. This gives the protein CASSLKQGGQYF. The V gene is TRBV7-3, the J gene TRBJ2-3, with D possibly matching TRBD1 (5 bases). V lost 1 base and J lost 11, with 10 bases in between. The CDR3 sequence is 12 residues long. CDR1 and CDR2 from the germline V gene are SGHTA and FQGTGA.

The V and J genes are TRBV5-6 and TRBJ1-2; D uncertain. The ends were cut back, 0 bases at V and 0 bases at J, with 12 bases in the middle. The CDR3 totals 16 residues. Germline-derived CDR1 and CDR2 are SGHDT and YYEEEE. The CDR3 region has the DNA TGTGCCAGCAGCTTGGCCTTGGGCAGTACTAACTATGGCTACACCTTC. This codes for CASSLALGSTNYGYTF.

The V and J genes are TRBV18 and TRBJ2-3; D not certain. This CDR3 is built from 14 residues. Germline lookup yields CDR1 KGHSH and CDR2 LQKENI. V gave up 6 bases and J gave up 0 bases, with 10 bases separating them. The CDR3 bases are TGTGCCAGCTCGTATAGCACAAGCACAGATACGCAGTATTTT. This codes for CASSYSTSTDTQYF.

The chain couples TRBV7-2 to TRBJ1-5, with D unclear. Trimming stripped 6 bases from V and 2 bases from J, with 11 bases between. CDR1 is SGHTA, CDR2 FQGNSA, per germline. The length of the CDR3 is 14 residues. The CDR3 here is CASSEQPRNQPQHF. The CDR3 DNA sequence: TGTGCCAGCAGTGAACAACCCCGCAATCAGCCCCAGCATTTT.

The chain is built from TRBV28 and TRBJ1-2, with no clear D. This CDR3 contains 15 residues. Trimming left V 3 bases short and J 0 bases short, with 11 bases between. Germline V gene lookup returns CDR1 MDHEN and CDR2 SYDVKM. This CDR3 is CASSFILYPNYGYTF. Written as DNA, the CDR3 is TGTGCCAGCAGTTTTATCCTATATCCTAACTATGGCTACACCTTC.

CDR3 residues: CASSQPGTSATDTQYF. Here the CDR3 DNA reads TGTGCCAGCAGCCAACCCGGGACTAGCGCAACAGATACGCAGTATTTT. The rearrangement uses TRBV3-1 (or the pseudogene TRBV3-2) and TRBJ2-3, with 10 nucleotides matching TRBD2. This CDR3 is 16 amino acids long. Germline assignment: CDR1 LGHDT and CDR2 YNNKEL (reference sequence). J lost 3 bases, V lost 2 bases, and 5 bases had no gene match.

V and J are TRBV30 and TRBJ1-2; 11 bases match TRBD1. There are 15 residues in the CDR3. The junction had 8 bases not matched to a gene; V was cut back by 1 base and J by 7 bases. The V gene's germline CDR1 is GTSNPN and CDR2 SVGIG (reference sequence). Written as DNA, the CDR3 is TGTGCCTGGAGTGCCCCGGGGACAGGGGGGGTTGGCTACACCTTC. It translates to CAWSAPGTGGVGYTF.

The chain couples TRBV20-1 to TRBJ1-4, with unresolved D. V was trimmed by 5 bases and J by 6 bases, leaving 7 bases between them. CDR1 DFQATT and CDR2 SNEGSKA come from the germline V gene (reference sequence). CDR3 length: 11 residues. CDR3 sequence: CSAGRDEKLFF. The CDR3 nucleotides are TGCAGTGCTGGTCGCGATGAAAAACTGTTTTTT.

This clone was found a few times. The DNA for the CDR3 is TGTGCCTGGGGAGGTATCGGTGGAAACACCATATATTTT. Amino acids: CAWGGIGGNTIYF. V gene TRBV30 combines with J gene TRBJ1-3; the D is unclear. This CDR3 region has 13 residues. V lost 5 bases to trimming and J lost 3 bases, with 11 bases between them. CDR1 and CDR2 (germline): GTSNPN, SVGIG (reference sequence).

This rearrangement joins TRBV6-1 to TRBJ2-5, with 9 positions matching TRBD1. This CDR3 contains 16 residues. Trimming at V came to 4 bases and at J to 1 base, leaving 7 bases not matched to a gene. Germline CDR1 MNHNS, CDR2 SASEGT. CDR3 sequence: CASSAGTGKGQETQYF. In DNA form, the CDR3 reads TGTGCCAGCAGTGCCGGGACAGGGAAGGGCCAAGAGACCCAGTACTTC.

This CDR3 is CASRQTVGGTRNEQFF. DNA of the CDR3: TGTGCCAGCAGGCAGACTGTCGGGGGGACCCGCAATGAGCAGTTCTTC. The chain joins TRBV11-2 to TRBJ2-1, with 7 bases matching TRBD2. Trimming at V came to 6 bases and at J to 6 bases, leaving 14 bases not matched to a gene. Germline V gene lookup returns CDR1 SGHAT and CDR2 FQNNGV. This CDR3 has 16 residues.

The chain links TRBV28 to TRBJ2-5; 9 nucleotides agree with TRBD1. The CDR3 loop spans 16 amino acids. J gave up 10 bases and V 6 bases, and 18 bases lay outside the gene matches. In germline, CDR1 is MDHEN, CDR2 SYDVKM. Here the CDR3 reads CASSLSGQGSSNFQYF. CDR3 DNA: TGTGCCAGCAGCCTATCTGGACAGGGGTCTTCAAATTTCCAGTACTTC. Using reference TRBV28 and TRBJ2-5 for the parts outside the CDR3, the full variable domain is DVKVTQSSRYLVKRTGEKVFLECVQDMDHENMFWYRQDPGLGLRLIYFSYDVKMKEKGDIPEGYSVSREKKERFSLILESASTNQTSMYLCASSLSGQGSSNFQYFGPGTRLLVL.

The V and J genes are TRBV7-2 and TRBJ2-5, with a weak D call TRBD2 (7 bases). V lost 5 bases to trimming and J lost 2 bases, with 18 bases between them. The CDR3 is 16 amino acids. CDR1 and CDR2 from the germline V gene are SGHTA and FQGNSA. The CDR3 is CASSPPGRGGQETQYF. CDR3 sequence (DNA): TGTGCCAGCAGCCCCCCGGGGAGGGGGGGTCAAGAGACCCAGTACTTC. Full variable domain (rest looked up from reference TRBV7-2 and TRBJ2-5): GAGVSQSPSNKVTEKGKDVELRCDPISGHTALYWYRQSLGQGLEFLIYFQGNSAPDKSGLPSDRFSAERTGGSVSTLTIQRTQQEDSAVYLCASSPPGRGGQETQYFGPGTRLLVL.

As regards this clone: Other DNA sequences in the same sample also yield this CDR3. The chain is built from TRBV5-1 and TRBJ1-1, with a tentative D call TRBD1 (5 bases). CDR1 SGHRS and CDR2 YFSETQ come from the germline V gene. Trimming pared 5 bases from V and 0 bases from J, leaving 11 bases between. The CDR3 is 14 residues long. CDR3 in DNA: TGCGCCAGCAGGCCCGACAGCATGAACACTGAAGCTTTCTTT. Its protein product is CASRPDSMNTEAFF.

The CDR3 nucleotides are TGTGCCAGCAGCAAAGTCCGGACAGCTAAGCTCGGCCCCCAAGAGACCCAGTACTTC. It encodes CASSKVRTAKLGPQETQYF. The J gene is TRBJ2-5, the V gene TRBV21-1; TRBD1 reflects the table's D call only, with no check against the DNA. TRBV21-1 is classified as a pseudogene. The CDR3 spans 19 residues.

The CDR3 is CASLRDRAINEQFF. Written as DNA, the CDR3 is TGTGCCAGCCTCCGGGACAGGGCAATCAATGAGCAGTTCTTC. The chain uses TRBV6-5 and TRBJ2-1, with 9 positions matching TRBD1. The CDR3 consists of 14 residues. The germline gives CDR1 MNHEY, CDR2 SVGAGI. V gave up 8 bases and J gave up 6 bases; unmatched junction bases: 8.

The DNA of the CDR3 is TGCGCCAGCAGCCGCGGACAGACTAGCGGGAGAGCAGATACGCAGTATTTT. This translates into CASSRGQTSGRADTQYF. The J gene is TRBJ2-3, the V gene TRBV4-1, with 12 bases aligning to TRBD2. V dropped 4 bases and J dropped 4; count of bases not matched to a gene: 9. CDR1 is MGHRA and CDR2 is YSYEKL in the germline V gene. The CDR3 runs 17 residues.

The chain is built from TRBV5-1 and TRBJ2-3; 7 nucleotides agree with TRBD2. The CDR3 sequence is 15 residues long. The trim removed 0 bases at V and 3 bases at J, leaving 4 bases unmatched. Per the germline V gene, CDR1 is SGHRS and CDR2 is YFSETQ. Here the CDR3 reads CASSLAGRETDTQYF. The DNA for the CDR3 is TGCGCCAGCAGCTTGGCGGGGCGGGAGACAGATACGCAGTATTTT.

The chain recombines TRBV12-3 or TRBV12-4 with TRBJ2-3; D unresolved. The germline V and J ends were trimmed by 6 bases and 0 bases, with 7 bases remaining between them. The CDR3 is 13 residues long. CDR3 nucleotide sequence: TGTGCCAGCAGGGCCCCAAGCACAGATACGCAGTATTTT. Amino acid sequence: CASRAPSTDTQYF.

The chain is built from TRBV11-2 and TRBJ1-2; D uncertain. Germline V CDR1 and CDR2: SGHAT, FQNNGV. The ends were cut back, 6 bases at V and 3 bases at J, with 14 bases in the middle. This CDR3 comprises 14 residues. The CDR3, as DNA: TGTGCCAGCAGTATATTTACCGCGGACTATGGCTACACCTTC. Amino acids: CASSIFTADYGYTF.